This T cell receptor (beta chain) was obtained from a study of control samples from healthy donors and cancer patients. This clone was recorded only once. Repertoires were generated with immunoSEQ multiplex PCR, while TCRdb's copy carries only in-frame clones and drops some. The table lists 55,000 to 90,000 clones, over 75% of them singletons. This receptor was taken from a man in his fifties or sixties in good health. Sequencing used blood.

As DNA, the CDR3 is TGTGCCAGCAGCTTAAGCCCCACAGGTGGACAAGAGACCCAGTACTTC. This translates into CASSLSPTGGQETQYF. The chain employs TRBV11-3 and TRBJ2-5; D possibly corresponds to TRBD1 (5 bases). The CDR3 runs 16 residues. Germline assignment: CDR1 SGHNT and CDR2 YENEEA. V shed 2 bases and J shed 2 bases, with 15 bases lying between them.